Shown below are 22 T cell receptor beta chains from a single sample sequenced in a study of tissue T cells after allogeneic stem cell transplantation. Assay used: immunoSEQ multiplex PCR; TCRdb lists only in-frame clones, some missing. The data show about 600 clones, 73% seen once. The starting material was blood, obtained at autopsy. These receptor sequences come from a female patient aged 18 to 49 with steroid-refractory graft-versus-host disease after an allogeneic stem cell transplant. Part of the T cell pool may stem from the graft donor.

Notes on this clone: At one end the junction does not follow the germline gene, possibly because of a read error. The chain joins TRBV7-7 to TRBJ2-3; D ambiguous. The CDR3 runs to 12 residues. Germline V CDR1 and CDR2: SSHAT, FNYEAQ (reference sequence). CDR3 DNA: TGTGCTAGCAGCCCTCTAGGCGAGACGCAGTATTTT. It codes for CASSPLGETQYF. Supplemented by reference TRBV7-7 and TRBJ2-3, the full variable domain reads GAGVSQSPRYKVTKRGQDVTLRCDPISSHATLYWYQQALGQGPEFLTYFNYEAQPDKSGLPSDRFSAERPEGSISTLTIQRTEQRDSAMYRCASSPLGETQYFGPGTRLTVL.

This clone was detected a few times. The chain recombines TRBV9 with TRBJ2-1; 10 bases are a match to TRBD1. The CDR3 covers 15 residues. V gave up 0 bases and J gave up 8 bases; unmatched junction bases: 5. CDR1 SGDLS and CDR2 YYNGEE come from the germline V gene. As DNA, the CDR3 is TGTGCCAGCAGCGTAGAAGGGACAGGGGTCTATGAGCAGTTCTTC. Residues: CASSVEGTGVYEQFF.

The chain recombines TRBV13 with TRBJ2-2; D not resolved. The CDR3 covers 15 residues. The V end lost 5 bases, the J end lost 3 bases, and 13 bases lay between the germline ends. The germline CDR1 and CDR2 sequences are PRHDT and FYEKMQ (reference sequence). CDR3 sequence (DNA): TGTGCCAGCAGCGCCCCGGGCACCTACACCGGGGAGCTGTTTTTT. Residues: CASSAPGTYTGELFF.

The chain links TRBV27 to TRBJ2-5, with 11 positions matching TRBD2. V gave up 5 bases and J gave up 9 bases; unmatched junction bases: 11. The CDR3 has 15 amino acids. CDR1 MNHEY and CDR2 SMNVEV come from the germline V gene (reference sequence). CDR3 sequence (DNA): TGTGCCAGCAGTCTGGGGGGAGGTAGCGGGAGGGCCCAGTACTTC. Amino acid sequence: CASSLGGGSGRAQYF.

This chain links TRBV19 with TRBJ1-1; no clear D gene. The ends were cut back, 1 base at V and 1 base at J, with 13 bases in the middle. The germline V gene has CDR1 LNHDA and CDR2 SQIVND (reference sequence). The CDR3 length is 16 residues. CDR3 DNA: TGTGCCAGTAGTATAGCCCCGATCGACACGAACACTGAAGCTTTCTTT. Its translation: CASSIAPIDTNTEAFF.

The genes are TRBV5-1 and TRBJ2-7; no reliable D call. The germline V and J ends were trimmed by 0 bases and 5 bases, with 9 bases remaining between them. The CDR3 length is 13 residues. The germline V gene encodes CDR1 SGHRS and CDR2 YFSETQ. The CDR3 loop is CASSLGQRNEQYF. As DNA, the CDR3 is TGCGCCAGCAGCTTGGGGCAGAGGAACGAGCAGTACTTC. Using reference TRBV5-1 and TRBJ2-7 for the parts outside the CDR3, the full variable domain is KAGVTQTPRYLIKTRGQQVTLSCSPISGHRSVSWYQQTPGQGLQFLFEYFSETQRNKGNFPGRFSGRQFSNSRSEMNVSTLELGDSALYLCASSLGQRNEQYFGPGTRLTVT.

The gene calls are TRBV7-9 and TRBJ1-1; no definite D call. Per the germline V gene, CDR1 is SEHNR and CDR2 is FQNEAQ (reference sequence). The CDR3 is made up of 13 amino acids. The ends were cut back, 5 bases at V and 6 bases at J, with 13 bases in the middle. The CDR3 here is CASSPLNPSEAFF. The CDR3 coding sequence is TGTGCCAGCAGCCCACTAAACCCGTCTGAAGCTTTCTTT.

The chain's CDR3 is CASRRTGLSTEAFF. The CDR3 DNA is TGTGCCAGTCGACGGACAGGGTTGAGCACTGAAGCTTTCTTT. The chain joins TRBV19 to TRBJ1-1; TRBD1 matches at 8 bases. This CDR3 has 14 residues. V gave up 8 bases and J gave up 4 bases; unmatched junction bases: 9. Germline loops: CDR1 LNHDA, CDR2 SQIVND (reference sequence).

The genes are TRBV12-3 or TRBV12-4 and TRBJ1-1, with D unclear. V was cut by 5 bases and J by 10 bases, with 11 bases left in between. This CDR3 contains 11 residues. CDR3 in amino acids: CASSLTARAFF. CDR3 DNA sequence: TGTGCCAGCAGTCTTACAGCCCGAGCTTTCTTT.

The chain recombines TRBV10-1 with TRBJ2-1; possibly TRBD1 or TRBD2 for D (5 bases each). V lost 3 bases, J lost 8 bases, and 11 bases lay in between. The CDR3 is 13 amino acids. CDR1 and CDR2 from the germline V gene are WNHNN and SYGVQD (reference sequence). CDR3 sequence reads: CASSEAMGHEQFF. Here the CDR3 DNA reads TGCGCCAGCAGTGAAGCGATGGGACATGAGCAGTTCTTC.

The chain uses TRBV7-8 and TRBJ1-4, with D perhaps TRBD1 (5 bases). The V end was cut by 5 bases, the J end by 7 bases, with 17 bases between. The CDR3 covers 15 residues. The germline CDR1 and CDR2 sequences are SGHVS and FQNEAQ. The CDR3 coding sequence is TGTGCCAGCAGCACCCGGGGGGATAAAGGTGAAAAACTGTTTTTT. Encoded protein: CASSTRGDKGEKLFF.

V and J are TRBV7-3 and TRBJ2-5; TRBD2 agrees at 7 bases. With 2 bases clipped from V and 4 bases from J, the junction kept 4 bases outside the gene matches. Germline V gene sequence: CDR1 SGHTA, CDR2 FQGTGA. The CDR3 is made up of 14 amino acids. CDR3 sequence (DNA): TGTGCCAGCAGCTTAGCGGGAGCGGGAGAGACCCAGTACTTC. Amino acids: CASSLAGAGETQYF.

Here the CDR3 reads CASRRGAAYEQYF. In nucleotides, the CDR3 is TGTGCCAGCAGGAGGGGGGCAGCCTACGAGCAGTACTTC. The rearrangement links TRBV6-5 to TRBJ2-7; D is tentatively TRBD1 or TRBD2 (6 bases each). V was pared by 6 bases and J by 2 bases, with 11 bases between. In germline, CDR1 is MNHEY, CDR2 SVGAGI. CDR3 length equals 13 residues.

The chain is built from TRBV24-1 and TRBJ2-1, with 7 bases matching TRBD1. Germline values: CDR1 KGHDR, CDR2 SFDVKD. The CDR3 has 14 residues. V trimming: 3 bases; J trimming: 9 bases; junction bases outside the gene matches: 7. The CDR3 here is CATSDTGTAGEQFF. The CDR3 region has the DNA TGTGCCACCAGTGATACCGGGACAGCAGGTGAGCAGTTCTTC.

This clone is judged hyperexpanded. The chain links TRBV7-2 to TRBJ2-7; no clear D gene. CDR3 length equals 14 residues. V lost 2 bases, J lost 4 bases, and 12 bases lay in between. CDR1 and CDR2 from the germline V gene are SGHTA and FQGNSA. CDR3 nucleotides: TGTGCCAGCAGCTTATTCAAGGGAAAGTACGAGCAGTACTTC. The encoded protein is CASSLFKGKYEQYF.

The chain couples TRBV19 to TRBJ2-7; 7 positions match TRBD2. Germline V gene data show CDR1 as LNHDA and CDR2 as SQIVND (reference sequence). With 0 bases clipped from V and 2 bases from J, the junction kept 7 bases outside the gene matches. The CDR3 contains 16 residues. CDR3 amino acids: CASSIDYGGKTYEQYF. The CDR3 DNA reads as TGTGCCAGTAGTATAGATTACGGGGGGAAAACCTACGAGCAGTACTTC.

This clone has only a few counts. CDR3 DNA: TGCGCCAGCAGCTTAGAAATAGCGGATACGCAGTATTTT. Protein: CASSLEIADTQYF. This chain connects TRBV5-1 to TRBJ2-3; possible D gene TRBD2, 5 bases. Per germline, CDR1 SGHRS and CDR2 YFSETQ. V lost 2 bases to trimming and J lost 6 bases, with 10 bases between them. This CDR3 is built from 13 residues.

The chain carries TRBV27 and TRBJ1-4, with D perhaps matching TRBD1 (5 bases). V shed 6 bases and J shed 0 bases, with 8 bases lying between them. The CDR3 runs 14 residues. Germline V gives CDR1 MNHEY, CDR2 SMNVEV (reference sequence). The CDR3 DNA sequence: TGTGCCAGCAGGACAGATGCAACTAATGAAAAACTGTTTTTT. Translating gives CASRTDATNEKLFF.

The CDR3 sequence: CASSFLPRTRFSYEQYF. CDR3 bases: TGTGCCAGCAGCTTTCTCCCGAGGACAAGATTCTCCTACGAGCAGTACTTC. The rearrangement uses TRBV7-2 and TRBJ2-7, with D tentatively TRBD1 (5 bases). Trimming took 3 bases from V and 0 from J, leaving 18 bases between them. The germline gives CDR1 SGHTA, CDR2 FQGNSA. The CDR3 runs to 17 residues.

This sequence joins TRBV9 and TRBJ1-2; D call uncertain. V was cut by 0 bases and J by 3 bases, with 12 bases left in between. The CDR3 covers 15 residues. Germline CDR1 reads SGDLS; CDR2 reads YYNGEE. CDR3 nucleotide sequence: TGTGCCAGCAGCGTAGGGTGGGAATTCTACTATGGCTACACCTTC. Its protein is CASSVGWEFYYGYTF.

J is TRBJ2-1 and V is TRBV5-1; no firm D call. Germline-derived CDR1 and CDR2 are SGHRS and YFSETQ. This CDR3 has 15 amino acids. V was shortened by 0 bases and J by 2 bases, with 9 bases between the two germline ends. CDR3 in DNA: TGCGCCAGCAGCTTGGGGGCTACCCCCTACAATGAGCAGTTCTTC. Its protein is CASSLGATPYNEQFF.

The rearrangement links TRBV5-1 to TRBJ2-4; a weak D match, TRBD2 (6 bases). CDR3 length: 16 residues. Trimming removed 1 base from V and 0 bases from J, with 11 bases in between. CDR1 SGHRS and CDR2 YFSETQ come from the germline V gene. The CDR3 loop is CASSLMGGTAKNIQYF. In DNA, the CDR3 is TGCGCCAGCAGCTTGATGGGGGGTACAGCCAAAAACATTCAGTACTTC.